These 3 T cell receptor beta chains were sequenced from one sample in a study of blood T cell repertoires in COVID-19. The table came from immunoSEQ multiplex PCR; TCRdb's copy has only in-frame clones and leaves some out. The profile shows under 150,000 clones, about 80% of them singletons. Sample: peripheral blood. These receptors originate from a woman in her fifties or sixties with acute or convalescent COVID-19.

This clone was counted once. The gene calls are TRBV25-1 and TRBJ2-1, with TRBD2 identical over 10 bases. The CDR3 is 14 amino acids. The germline V gene has CDR1 MGHDK and CDR2 SYGVNS. The DNA of the CDR3 is TGTGCTCGTAACCTAGCGGGAGATTACAATGAGCAGTTCTTC. Its translation is CARNLAGDYNEQFF.

The V gene is TRBV29-1, the J gene TRBJ2-1, with 9 bases identical to TRBD2. The CDR3 runs to 13 residues. The germline V gene encodes CDR1 SQVTM and CDR2 ANQGSEA. J was trimmed by 4 bases and V by 7 bases; bases with no gene match: 5. The CDR3 DNA reads as TGCAGCGGAATGACTAGCGGATACAATGAGCAGTTCTTC. Amino acid sequence: CSGMTSGYNEQFF.

The chain links TRBV28 to TRBJ2-1; tentative D call: TRBD2 (6 bases). The ends were cut back, 3 bases at V and 0 bases at J, with 12 bases in the middle. CDR1 and CDR2 from the germline V gene are MDHEN and SYDVKM. The CDR3 is 16 residues long. The CDR3: CASSFTRGSSYNEQFF. DNA for the CDR3: TGTGCCAGCAGTTTCACCCGGGGGAGCTCCTACAATGAGCAGTTCTTC.